Presented here are 32 T cell receptor beta chains from one specimen sequenced in a study of early T cells in non-severe SARS-CoV-2 infection. TCRdb re-called the 5' RACE reads through MiXCR, storing one row per CDR3 protein. The sample includes some 66,000 distinct CDR3 sequences, over 10% of them seen just once. The sample comprised whole blood. The receptors shown here come from an adult who was a healthcare worker with PCR-confirmed SARS-CoV-2 infection or an uninfected control (not recorded which).

The chain links TRBV28 to TRBJ2-1, with D possibly TRBD1 on 7 matching bases. Deletions cut 1 base from V and 6 bases from J, with 16 bases between. This CDR3 has 16 amino acids. Germline assignment: CDR1 MDHEN and CDR2 SYDVKM. CDR3 bases: TGTGCCAGCAGTTTATTGTCAGGGGGGCAGGTCAATGAGCAGTTCTTC. This encodes CASSLLSGGQVNEQFF. The full variable domain, with the rest looked up from reference TRBV28 and TRBJ2-1, is DVKVTQSSRYLVKRTGEKVFLECVQDMDHENMFWYRQDPGLGLRLIYFSYDVKMKEKGDIPEGYSVSREKKERFSLILESASTNQTSMYLCASSLLSGGQVNEQFFGPGTRLTVL.

This clonotype was detected ten times or more. The chain combines TRBV29-1 with TRBJ2-1; D unresolved. The germline V gene encodes CDR1 SQVTM and CDR2 ANQGSEA. V was trimmed by 7 bases and J by 7 bases, leaving 14 bases between them. The CDR3 has 12 residues. CDR3 region: CSARYLVNEQFF. The CDR3 nucleotides read TGCAGCGCCCGTTACCTTGTTAATGAGCAGTTCTTC.

This clonotype turned up a few times. This chain links TRBV20-1 with TRBJ2-1, with 8 nucleotides matching TRBD2. From germline, CDR1 is DFQATT and CDR2 SNEGSKA (reference sequence). V gave up 3 bases and J gave up 8 bases; unmatched junction bases: 6. The length of the CDR3 is 13 residues. The CDR3 protein is CSASASGRDEQFF. The CDR3, as DNA: TGCAGTGCTAGCGCTAGCGGGCGGGATGAGCAGTTCTTC.

This clonotype was counted only a few times. The V call is TRBV3-1, the J call TRBJ2-7; 7 bases agree with TRBD1. The CDR3 length is 14 residues. Germline trimming cut 3 bases from V and 4 bases from J; bases unmatched to any gene: 6. Germline V gives CDR1 LGHDT, CDR2 YNNKEL (reference sequence). The CDR3 coding sequence is TGTGCCAGCAGCCAGCAGGGGGAATCGTACGAGCAGTACTTC. Amino acid sequence: CASSQQGESYEQYF.

This clonotype appeared a few times. This chain links TRBV28 with TRBJ1-3, with D unclear. The germline V gene has CDR1 MDHEN and CDR2 SYDVKM. This CDR3 spans 15 amino acids. The germline V and J ends were trimmed by 5 bases and 0 bases, with 11 bases remaining between them. CDR3 bases: TGTGCCAGCAGTCCGGAGGGAGTCTCTGGAAACACCATATATTTT. Amino acid sequence: CASSPEGVSGNTIYF.

This clonotype was detected a few times. The rearrangement uses TRBV2 and TRBJ2-1; TRBD2 matches at 8 bases. CDR1 is SNHLY, CDR2 FYNNEI, per germline. Trimming took 6 bases from V and 1 from J; bases not matched to a gene: 8. CDR3 length: 16 residues. In nucleotides, the CDR3 is TGTGCCAGCAGCGTCTTTAGCGGGAAATCCTACAATGAGCAGTTCTTC. Translating it yields CASSVFSGKSYNEQFF. Drawing the rest from reference TRBV2 and TRBJ2-1, the complete variable domain is EPEVTQTPSHQVTQMGQEVILRCVPISNHLYFYWYRQILGQKVEFLVSFYNNEISEKSEIFDDQFSVERPDGSNFTLKIRSTKLEDSAMYFCASSVFSGKSYNEQFFGPGTRLTVL.

In its sample, this clonotype was seen a few times. The chain combines TRBV29-1 with TRBJ2-6; maybe TRBD1 (6 bases). The CDR3 covers 15 residues. From germline, CDR1 is SQVTM and CDR2 ANQGSEA. The V end lost 2 bases, the J end lost 4 bases, and 12 bases lay between the germline ends. DNA for the CDR3: TGCAGCGTTGAAAAGGCAGGGGCCGGGGCCAACGTCCTGACTTTC. This encodes CSVEKAGAGANVLTF.

In its sample, this clonotype was seen many times. J is TRBJ2-4 and V is TRBV12-3 or TRBV12-4, with D maybe TRBD1 (5 bases). V was shortened by 2 bases and J by 8 bases, with 10 bases between the two germline ends. The CDR3 extends over 13 amino acids. The DNA of the CDR3 is TGTGCCAGCAGTTTATTTTTAGGGGACATTCAGTACTTC. Its translation is CASSLFLGDIQYF.

This sequence joins TRBV20-1 and TRBJ2-5; 9 bases match TRBD1. From germline, CDR1 is DFQATT and CDR2 SNEGSKA (reference sequence). Trimming removed 6 bases from V and 5 bases from J; junction bases left unmatched: 13. This CDR3 contains 15 residues. The CDR3 nucleotides are TGCAGTGCAACCCGGACAGGGGCTCGGGAGGAGACCCAGTACTTC. This gives the protein CSATRTGAREETQYF.

This clonotype showed up many times. The chain uses TRBV28 and TRBJ1-2; 7 positions agree with TRBD1. Germline CDR1 reads MDHEN; CDR2 reads SYDVKM. The CDR3 covers 13 residues. With 5 bases clipped from V and 3 bases from J, the junction kept 3 bases outside the gene matches. The CDR3 sequence: CASSRGRDYGYTF. The CDR3 DNA reads as TGTGCCAGCAGTAGGGGGCGCGACTATGGCTACACCTTC.

The J gene is TRBJ2-7, the V gene TRBV7-6, with TRBD2 matching 10 bases. Per germline, CDR1 SGHVS and CDR2 FNYEAQ. V gave up 5 bases and J gave up 0 bases; unmatched junction bases: 7. The CDR3 totals 16 residues. This chain's CDR3 is CASSPLLAGVSYEQYF. CDR3 sequence (DNA): TGTGCCAGCAGCCCCCTGCTAGCGGGAGTCTCCTACGAGCAGTACTTC.

This clonotype was seen ten or more times. V is TRBV7-8 and J is TRBJ1-4; D is ambiguous. The CDR3 has 19 residues. Germline V gene lookup returns CDR1 SGHVS and CDR2 FQNEAQ. V lost 2 bases and J 0 bases, leaving 19 bases between the germline ends. CDR3 DNA sequence: TGTGCCAGCAGCTTACGACGCCAGGACTCACTCACAACTAATGAAAAACTGTTTTTT. Translating it yields CASSLRRQDSLTTNEKLFF.

This clonotype was counted many times. This chain uses TRBV7-3 with TRBJ2-2; TRBD1 aligns across 8 bases. V lost 3 bases to trimming and J lost 1 base; unmatched junction nucleotides: 1. This CDR3 contains 15 residues. Per germline, CDR1 SGHTA and CDR2 FQGTGA. The DNA of the CDR3 is TGTGCCAGCAGCTTGACAGGGGTGAACACCGGGGAGCTGTTTTTT. As protein: CASSLTGVNTGELFF.

J is TRBJ2-3 and V is TRBV7-3; 9 bases agree with TRBD2. Germline V gene lookup returns CDR1 SGHTA and CDR2 FQGTGA. The CDR3 is 15 residues long. With V trimmed by 4 bases and J by 1 base, 3 bases remained unmatched. The CDR3 sequence: CASSSRLAGTDTQYF. DNA of the CDR3: TGTGCCAGCAGCTCCCGACTAGCGGGCACAGATACGCAGTATTTT.

The CDR3 sequence: CASSSGFSSYNEQFF. The CDR3 coding sequence is TGTGCCAGCAGCTCCGGGTTTAGCTCCTACAATGAGCAGTTCTTC. The chain couples TRBV7-2 to TRBJ2-1; no clear D gene. Germline V gene sequence: CDR1 SGHTA, CDR2 FQGNSA. The CDR3 contains 15 residues. The V and J ends lost 4 bases and 0 bases respectively, with 10 bases between them.

This clonotype was found a few times. V and J are TRBV6-2 or TRBV6-3 and TRBJ1-2, with TRBD1 matching 7 bases. J gave up 6 bases and V 6 bases, and 10 bases lay outside the gene matches. Germline assignment: CDR1 MNHEY and CDR2 SVGEGT. The CDR3 has 14 amino acids. This chain's CDR3 is CASSTTGDVDGYTF. CDR3 nucleotides: TGTGCCAGCAGCACAACAGGGGACGTCGATGGCTACACCTTC.

This clonotype was observed at least ten times. The rearrangement uses TRBV20-1 and TRBJ2-1, with 7 bases identical to TRBD2. V dropped 1 base and J dropped 5; count of bases not matched to a gene: 5. The germline V gene encodes CDR1 DFQATT and CDR2 SNEGSKA (reference sequence). The length of the CDR3 is 14 residues. CDR3 sequence: CSARAGLADNEQFF. In DNA form, the CDR3 reads TGCAGTGCTAGAGCCGGCCTAGCGGACAATGAGCAGTTCTTC.

The rearrangement uses TRBV20-1 and TRBJ2-7; 8 nucleotides agree with TRBD2. V was clipped by 5 bases and J by 4 bases; unmatched bases: 10. This CDR3 is built from 14 residues. Germline CDR1 and CDR2: DFQATT and SNEGSKA (reference sequence). The DNA for the CDR3 is TGCAGTGCTGAGGCTGGGAGCGGGAGTTACGAGCAGTACTTC. Protein: CSAEAGSGSYEQYF.

This clonotype was observed a few times. The CDR3 here is CASSLTLRDTQYF. The CDR3 DNA follows: TGTGCCAGCAGCTTAACCCTTCGGGATACGCAGTATTTT. The chain recombines TRBV7-8 with TRBJ2-3; D unclear. The V end lost 2 bases, the J end lost 6 bases, and 9 bases lay between the germline ends. CDR3 length: 13 residues. Per germline, CDR1 SGHVS and CDR2 FQNEAQ. The full variable domain, rest sourced from reference TRBV7-8 and TRBJ2-3, is GAGVSQSPRYKVAKRGQDVALRCDPISGHVSLFWYQQALGQGPEFLTYFQNEAQLDKSGLPSDRFFAERPEGSVSTLKIQRTQQEDSAVYLCASSLTLRDTQYFGPGTRLTVL.

This clonotype was seen ten or more times. This chain joins TRBV28 and TRBJ2-3, with 15 bases matching TRBD2. CDR3 length equals 18 residues. Germline assignment: CDR1 MDHEN and CDR2 SYDVKM. V lost 3 bases to trimming and J lost 5 bases; unmatched junction nucleotides: 9. CDR3 sequence reads: CASSFGLAGGRGKDTQYF. The CDR3 region has the DNA TGTGCCAGCAGTTTCGGACTAGCGGGAGGGCGTGGTAAAGATACGCAGTATTTT.

This chain links TRBV19 with TRBJ2-2; 8 bases line up with TRBD1. Looked up from germline, CDR1 is LNHDA and CDR2 is SQIVND (reference sequence). This CDR3 has 16 residues. The J segment lost 1 base and the V segment lost 1 base, leaving 2 bases of the junction unmatched. CDR3 bases: TGTGCCAGTAGTATAGGGACAGGGTTGAACACCGGGGAGCTGTTTTTT. Amino acid sequence: CASSIGTGLNTGELFF.

This clonotype has at least ten counts. The rearrangement uses TRBV29-1 and TRBJ1-2; no clear D. The CDR3 has 15 amino acids. V lost 2 bases and J 8 bases, leaving 21 bases between the germline ends. CDR1 SQVTM and CDR2 ANQGSEA come from the germline V gene. CDR3 sequence reads: CSVEWPTRTSGGYTF. The CDR3 nucleotides are TGCAGCGTTGAATGGCCGACACGCACCTCTGGGGGCTACACCTTC.

This clonotype has more than one count but fewer than ten. The rearrangement links TRBV29-1 to TRBJ2-1; 7 bases align to TRBD2. V dropped 3 bases and J dropped 4; count of bases not matched to a gene: 3. The CDR3 extends over 13 amino acids. CDR1 SQVTM and CDR2 ANQGSEA come from the germline V gene. CDR3 amino acids: CSVDLAAYNEQFF. DNA for the CDR3: TGCAGCGTTGATCTAGCGGCTTACAATGAGCAGTTCTTC.

J is TRBJ2-7 and V is TRBV13; D is possibly TRBD1 (6 bases). The germline CDR1 and CDR2 sequences are PRHDT and FYEKMQ (reference sequence). V lost 1 base and J 1 base, leaving 11 bases between the germline ends. The CDR3 extends over 15 amino acids. CDR3 sequence reads: CASSLEGRGSYEQYF. The CDR3 region has the DNA TGTGCCAGCAGCTTAGAAGGCAGGGGTTCCTACGAGCAGTACTTC. The full variable domain, completed using reference TRBV13 and TRBJ2-7, is AAGVIQSPRHLIKEKRETATLKCYPIPRHDTVYWYQQGPGQDPQFLISFYEKMQSDKGSIPDRFSAQQFSDYHSELNMSSLELGDSALYFCASSLEGRGSYEQYFGPGTRLTVT.

This clonotype appeared many times. The chain links TRBV4-3 to TRBJ2-2; D ambiguous. V was pared by 0 bases and J by 1 base, with 9 bases between. This CDR3 is 16 amino acids long. CDR1 is LGHNA, CDR2 YSLEER, per germline. The CDR3 coding sequence is TGCGCCAGCAGCCAAGATTCCAACGGGAACACCGGGGAGCTGTTTTTT. It translates to CASSQDSNGNTGELFF.

The V call is TRBV6-5, the J call TRBJ1-4; tentative D call: TRBD1 (6 bases). The CDR3 covers 13 residues. Germline V gives CDR1 MNHEY, CDR2 SVGAGI. V was cut by 11 bases and J by 5 bases, with 15 bases left in between. The CDR3 sequence: CASQGRRNEKLFF. The CDR3 DNA is TGTGCCTCACAGGGCCGGAGAAATGAAAAACTGTTTTTT.

This clonotype has at least ten counts. The genes are TRBV29-1 and TRBJ1-2, with unresolved D. The germline gives CDR1 SQVTM, CDR2 ANQGSEA. This CDR3 comprises 14 residues. V lost 0 bases to trimming and J lost 2 bases, with 10 bases between them. CDR3 region: CSVEDRHPNYGYTF. For the CDR3, the DNA is TGCAGCGTTGAAGATCGACACCCCAACTATGGCTACACCTTC. Full variable domain (remainder filled in from reference TRBV29-1 and TRBJ1-2): SAVISQKPSRDICQRGTSLTIQCQVDSQVTMMFWYRQQPGQSLTLIATANQGSEATYESGFVIDKFPISRPNLTFSTLTVSNMSPEDSSIYLCSVEDRHPNYGYTFGSGTRLTVV.

This clonotype was detected only a few times. CDR3 nucleotide sequence: TGTGCCAGCAGCTTGGGACAGTACTACAATGAGCAGTTCTTC. Its translation: CASSLGQYYNEQFF. The chain combines TRBV5-6 with TRBJ2-1; possible D gene TRBD1, 5 bases. CDR1 and CDR2 from the germline V gene are SGHDT and YYEEEE. Trimming stripped 0 bases from V and 3 bases from J, with 7 bases between. This CDR3 comprises 14 residues.

The chain couples TRBV18 to TRBJ2-3, with 12 positions matching TRBD2. With 5 bases clipped from V and 5 bases from J, the junction kept 8 bases outside the gene matches. CDR3 size: 16 residues. Germline CDR1 and CDR2: KGHSH and LQKENI. CDR3 bases: TGTGCCAGCTCATCAGGACTAGCGGGAACGGTAGATACGCAGTATTTT. It encodes CASSSGLAGTVDTQYF.

This clonotype was counted ten times or more. V gene TRBV2 combines with J gene TRBJ1-1; D might be TRBD1 (6 bases). The germline CDR1 and CDR2 sequences are SNHLY and FYNNEI. Trimming shortened V by 8 bases and J by 0 bases, and 16 bases separated the two germline ends. The CDR3 length is 15 residues. The CDR3 here is CASPLKEGVNTEAFF. The DNA of the CDR3 is TGTGCCAGCCCTCTTAAGGAGGGGGTGAACACTGAAGCTTTCTTT.

This clonotype was seen a handful of times. The rearrangement uses TRBV7-8 and TRBJ2-2; 13 positions agree with TRBD2. V was clipped by 5 bases and J by 7 bases; unmatched bases: 19. The CDR3 runs 20 residues. Looked up from germline, CDR1 is SGHVS and CDR2 is FQNEAQ. CDR3 sequence: CASSRDAGLAGSSVGGELFF. DNA of the CDR3: TGTGCCAGCAGCCGAGACGCGGGACTAGCGGGATCGTCGGTGGGCGGGGAGCTGTTTTTT.

This clonotype has a single count. A much larger clone sits a single nucleotide away, making a read error possible. J is TRBJ1-2 and V is TRBV6-2 or TRBV6-3; D uncertain. Deletions cut 6 bases from V and 2 bases from J, with 16 bases between. The CDR3 totals 15 residues. Germline V gives CDR1 MNHEY, CDR2 SVGEGT. CDR3 nucleotides: TGTGCCAGCAGGCCGCAGCCCGTGGGGAACTATGGCTACACCTTC. As protein: CASRPQPVGNYGYTF.